This T cell receptor beta chain originates from a study of blood T cell repertoires in COVID-19. For the study at large: Acute and convalescent COVID-19 specimens originated in the United States, Italy and Spain. T cells, B-cell-depleted T cells, or PBMCs provided the cDNA or gDNA that served as material.

Authors' processing steps: Nucleated cell counts were estimated from reference gene primer amplification. Sequenced by immunoSEQ multiplex PCR; TCRdb stores in-frame clones only, minus some. V, J and clone size derive from that table, while D and trimming were established from the DNA sequence. The sample carries around 200,000 clones, 87% recorded once. Deletions cut 6 bases from V and 4 bases from J, with 7 bases between. The length of the CDR3 is 12 residues. CDR1 is KGHSH and CDR2 is LQKENI in the germline V gene. This sequence originates from a woman aged 18-29 years who had recovered from COVID-19. This chain uses TRBV18 with TRBJ1-5; D call uncertain. Sequencing was carried out using peripheral blood. Here the CDR3 DNA reads TGTGCCAGCTCCCTTCCGAATCAGCCCCAGCATTTT. Encoded protein: CASSLPNQPQHF.